The following is a T cell receptor (beta chain) sequence with its context. As processed by the authors: How many nucleated cells were present was estimated from reference gene primer amplification. Produced via immunoSEQ multiplex PCR; TCRdb's table is partial and in-frame only. That table gives V, J and clone size, and the DNA gave D and trimming. The data show under 250,000 clones, with approximately 80% seen just once and approximately 9.1% held by the top ten. The data are from a study of blood T cell repertoires in COVID-19. Whole-study context: Sites in the United States, Italy and Spain provided acute and convalescent COVID-19 samples.

V lost 6 bases to trimming and J lost 2 bases, with 10 bases between them. CDR1 and CDR2 (germline): SGHDN, FVKESK. This CDR3 has 13 amino acids. The chain employs TRBV14 and TRBJ1-2, with TRBD1 as a possible D gene (5 bases). The sequence was obtained from an elderly man with acute or convalescent COVID-19. Sequences were obtained from peripheral blood. The CDR3 sequence: CASSQTVNYGYTF. CDR3 nucleotide sequence: TGTGCCAGCAGTCAGACAGTGAACTATGGCTACACCTTC.